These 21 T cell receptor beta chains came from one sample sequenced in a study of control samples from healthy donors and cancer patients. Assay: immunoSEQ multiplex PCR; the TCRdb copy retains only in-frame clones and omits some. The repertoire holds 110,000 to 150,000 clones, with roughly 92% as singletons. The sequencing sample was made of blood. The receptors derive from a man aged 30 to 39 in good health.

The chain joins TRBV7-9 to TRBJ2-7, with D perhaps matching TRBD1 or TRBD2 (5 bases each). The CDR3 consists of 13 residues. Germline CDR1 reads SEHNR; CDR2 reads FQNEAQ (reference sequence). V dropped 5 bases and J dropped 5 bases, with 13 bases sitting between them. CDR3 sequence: CASSPRGRDEQYF. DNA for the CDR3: TGTGCCAGCAGCCCTCGGGGCCGGGACGAGCAGTACTTC.

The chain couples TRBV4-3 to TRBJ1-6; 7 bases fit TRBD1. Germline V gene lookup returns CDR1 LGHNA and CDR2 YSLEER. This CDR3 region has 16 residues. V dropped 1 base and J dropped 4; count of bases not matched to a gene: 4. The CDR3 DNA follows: TGCGCCAGCAGCCAAGCTTCGACAGGGTATAATTCACCCCTCCACTTT. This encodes CASSQASTGYNSPLHF.

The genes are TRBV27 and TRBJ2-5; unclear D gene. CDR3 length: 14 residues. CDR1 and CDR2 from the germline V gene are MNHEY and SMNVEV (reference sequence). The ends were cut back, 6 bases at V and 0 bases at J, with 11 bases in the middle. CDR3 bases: TGTGCCAGCAGCCCGCCCGGATACCAAGAGACCCAGTACTTC. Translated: CASSPPGYQETQYF.

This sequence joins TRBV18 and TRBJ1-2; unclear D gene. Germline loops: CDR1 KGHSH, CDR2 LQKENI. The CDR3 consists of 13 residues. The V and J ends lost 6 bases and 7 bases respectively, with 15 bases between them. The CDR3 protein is CASSDDGGSGYTF. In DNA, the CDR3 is TGTGCCAGCTCTGATGACGGTGGAAGTGGCTACACCTTC.

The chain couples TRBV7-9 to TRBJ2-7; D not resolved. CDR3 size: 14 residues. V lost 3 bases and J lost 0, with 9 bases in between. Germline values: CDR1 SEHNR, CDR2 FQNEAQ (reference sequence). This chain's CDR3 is CASSFGSTSYEQYF. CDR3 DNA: TGTGCCAGCAGCTTCGGGTCAACCTCCTACGAGCAGTACTTC.

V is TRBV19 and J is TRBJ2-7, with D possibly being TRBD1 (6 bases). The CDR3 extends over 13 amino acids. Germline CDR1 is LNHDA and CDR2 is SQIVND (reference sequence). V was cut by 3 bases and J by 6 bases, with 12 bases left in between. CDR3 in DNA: TGTGCCAGTAGTATCCAGGGGCAGGCCGAGCAGTACTTC. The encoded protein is CASSIQGQAEQYF.

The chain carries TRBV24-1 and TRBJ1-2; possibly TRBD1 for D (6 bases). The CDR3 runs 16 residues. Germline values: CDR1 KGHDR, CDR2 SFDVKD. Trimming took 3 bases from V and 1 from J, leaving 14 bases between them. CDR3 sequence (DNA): TGTGCCACCAGTGATAACAAGGGGGTTCGTAACTATGGCTACACCTTC. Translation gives CATSDNKGVRNYGYTF.

CDR3 coding DNA: TGTGCCAGCAGTGAGCCTCCAGGGGGCGAAAAACTGTTTTTT. It is translated as CASSEPPGGEKLFF. V usage is TRBV2 and J usage is TRBJ1-4; 8 bases are shared with TRBD1. The CDR3 loop spans 14 amino acids. With V trimmed by 3 bases and J by 8 bases, 5 bases remained unmatched. The germline CDR1 and CDR2 sequences are SNHLY and FYNNEI.

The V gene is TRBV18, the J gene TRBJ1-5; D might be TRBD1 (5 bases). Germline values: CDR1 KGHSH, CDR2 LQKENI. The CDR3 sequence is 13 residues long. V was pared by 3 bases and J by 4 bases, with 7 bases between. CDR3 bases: TGTGCCAGCTCACCGGGGGGAAATCAGCCCCAGCATTTT. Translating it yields CASSPGGNQPQHF. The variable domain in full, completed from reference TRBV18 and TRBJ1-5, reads NAGVMQNPRHLVRRRGQEARLRCSPMKGHSHVYWYRQLPEEGLKFMVYLQKENIIDESGMPKERFSAEFPKEGPSILRIQQVVRGDSAAYFCASSPGGNQPQHFGDGTRLSIL.

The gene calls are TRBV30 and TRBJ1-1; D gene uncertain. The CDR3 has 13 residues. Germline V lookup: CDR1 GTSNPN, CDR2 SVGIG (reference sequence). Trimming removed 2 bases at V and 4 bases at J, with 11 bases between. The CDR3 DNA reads TGTGCCTGGAGTTATATGCCAGGCACTGAAGCTTTCTTT. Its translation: CAWSYMPGTEAFF.

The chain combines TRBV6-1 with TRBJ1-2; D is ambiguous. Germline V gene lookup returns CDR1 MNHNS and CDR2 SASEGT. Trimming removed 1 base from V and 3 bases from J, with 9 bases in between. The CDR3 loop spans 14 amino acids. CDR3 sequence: CASSEVARHYGYTF. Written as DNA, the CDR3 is TGTGCCAGCAGTGAAGTGGCCCGACACTATGGCTACACCTTC.

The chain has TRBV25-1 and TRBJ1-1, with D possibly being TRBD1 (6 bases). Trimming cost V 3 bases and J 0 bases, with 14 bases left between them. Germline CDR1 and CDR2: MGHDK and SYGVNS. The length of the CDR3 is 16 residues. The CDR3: CASSDLPGEMNTEAFF. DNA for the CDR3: TGTGCCAGCAGTGATCTACCAGGGGAGATGAACACTGAAGCTTTCTTT.

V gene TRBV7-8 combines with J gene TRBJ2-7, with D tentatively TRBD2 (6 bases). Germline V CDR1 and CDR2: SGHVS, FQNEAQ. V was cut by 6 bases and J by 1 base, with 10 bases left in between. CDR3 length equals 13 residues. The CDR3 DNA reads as TGTGCCAGCAGAAGTGGGGGGTCCTACGAGCAGTACTTC. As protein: CASRSGGSYEQYF.

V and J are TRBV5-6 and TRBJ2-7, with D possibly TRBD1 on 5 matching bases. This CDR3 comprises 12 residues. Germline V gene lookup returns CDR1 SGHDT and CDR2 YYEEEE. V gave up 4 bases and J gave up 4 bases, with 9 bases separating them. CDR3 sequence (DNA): TGTGCCAGCAGCGTCAGGGTTTACGAGCAGTACTTC. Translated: CASSVRVYEQYF. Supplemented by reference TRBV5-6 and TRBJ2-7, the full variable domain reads DAGVTQSPTHLIKTRGQQVTLRCSPKSGHDTVSWYQQALGQGPQFIFQYYEEEERQRGNFPDRFSGHQFPNYSSELNVNALLLGDSALYLCASSVRVYEQYFGPGTRLTVT.

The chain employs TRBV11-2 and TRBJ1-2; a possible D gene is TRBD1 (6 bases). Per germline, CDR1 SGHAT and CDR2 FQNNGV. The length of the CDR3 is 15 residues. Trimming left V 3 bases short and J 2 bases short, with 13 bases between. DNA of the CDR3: TGTGCCAGCAGCTTCGGAGGGGGGGCGAACTATGGCTACACCTTC. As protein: CASSFGGGANYGYTF.

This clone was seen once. The CDR3 DNA is TGTGCCAGCAGTGTCCGGCGGGACAGGGGTAGTAACGGGGAGCTGTTTTTT. Its translation is CASSVRRDRGSNGELFF. The chain has TRBV2 and TRBJ2-2; 10 nucleotides align to TRBD1. The CDR3 extends over 17 amino acids. The V gene end was trimmed by 4 bases and the J gene end by 7 bases; junction bases not matched to a gene: 12. The germline V gene encodes CDR1 SNHLY and CDR2 FYNNEI.

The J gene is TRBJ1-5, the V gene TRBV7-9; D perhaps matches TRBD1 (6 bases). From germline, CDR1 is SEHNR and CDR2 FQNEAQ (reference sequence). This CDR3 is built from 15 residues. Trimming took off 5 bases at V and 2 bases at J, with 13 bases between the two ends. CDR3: CASSPQGSGNQPQHF. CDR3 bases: TGTGCCAGCAGCCCACAGGGTAGCGGCAATCAGCCCCAGCATTTT.

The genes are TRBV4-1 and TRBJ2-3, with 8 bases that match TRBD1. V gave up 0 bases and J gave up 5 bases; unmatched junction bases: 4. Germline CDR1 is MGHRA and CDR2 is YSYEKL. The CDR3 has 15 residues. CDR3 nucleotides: TGCGCCAGCAGCCAAGACAGGGGGCTCGGAGATACGCAGTATTTT. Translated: CASSQDRGLGDTQYF.

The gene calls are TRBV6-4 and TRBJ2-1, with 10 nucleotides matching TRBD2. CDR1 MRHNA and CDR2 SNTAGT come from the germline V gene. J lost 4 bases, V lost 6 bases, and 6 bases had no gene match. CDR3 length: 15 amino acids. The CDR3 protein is CASSQGTSEYNEQFF. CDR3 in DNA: TGTGCCAGCAGCCAGGGGACTAGCGAATACAATGAGCAGTTCTTC.

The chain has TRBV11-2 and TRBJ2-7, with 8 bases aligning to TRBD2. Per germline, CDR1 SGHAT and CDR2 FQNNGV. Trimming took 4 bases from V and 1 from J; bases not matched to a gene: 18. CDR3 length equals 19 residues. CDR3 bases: TGTGCCAGCAGCTCATCTCAAATAGCGGGATGGGGGAGGTCCTACGAGCAGTACTTC. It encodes CASSSSQIAGWGRSYEQYF.

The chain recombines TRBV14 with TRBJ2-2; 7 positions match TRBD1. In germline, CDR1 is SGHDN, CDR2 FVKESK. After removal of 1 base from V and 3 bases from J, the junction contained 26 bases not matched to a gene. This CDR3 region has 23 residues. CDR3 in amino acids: CASSQAHHYTGTDTKTYTGELFF. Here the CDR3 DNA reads TGTGCCAGCAGCCAAGCCCACCATTATACCGGGACAGACACTAAAACCTACACCGGGGAGCTGTTTTTT.